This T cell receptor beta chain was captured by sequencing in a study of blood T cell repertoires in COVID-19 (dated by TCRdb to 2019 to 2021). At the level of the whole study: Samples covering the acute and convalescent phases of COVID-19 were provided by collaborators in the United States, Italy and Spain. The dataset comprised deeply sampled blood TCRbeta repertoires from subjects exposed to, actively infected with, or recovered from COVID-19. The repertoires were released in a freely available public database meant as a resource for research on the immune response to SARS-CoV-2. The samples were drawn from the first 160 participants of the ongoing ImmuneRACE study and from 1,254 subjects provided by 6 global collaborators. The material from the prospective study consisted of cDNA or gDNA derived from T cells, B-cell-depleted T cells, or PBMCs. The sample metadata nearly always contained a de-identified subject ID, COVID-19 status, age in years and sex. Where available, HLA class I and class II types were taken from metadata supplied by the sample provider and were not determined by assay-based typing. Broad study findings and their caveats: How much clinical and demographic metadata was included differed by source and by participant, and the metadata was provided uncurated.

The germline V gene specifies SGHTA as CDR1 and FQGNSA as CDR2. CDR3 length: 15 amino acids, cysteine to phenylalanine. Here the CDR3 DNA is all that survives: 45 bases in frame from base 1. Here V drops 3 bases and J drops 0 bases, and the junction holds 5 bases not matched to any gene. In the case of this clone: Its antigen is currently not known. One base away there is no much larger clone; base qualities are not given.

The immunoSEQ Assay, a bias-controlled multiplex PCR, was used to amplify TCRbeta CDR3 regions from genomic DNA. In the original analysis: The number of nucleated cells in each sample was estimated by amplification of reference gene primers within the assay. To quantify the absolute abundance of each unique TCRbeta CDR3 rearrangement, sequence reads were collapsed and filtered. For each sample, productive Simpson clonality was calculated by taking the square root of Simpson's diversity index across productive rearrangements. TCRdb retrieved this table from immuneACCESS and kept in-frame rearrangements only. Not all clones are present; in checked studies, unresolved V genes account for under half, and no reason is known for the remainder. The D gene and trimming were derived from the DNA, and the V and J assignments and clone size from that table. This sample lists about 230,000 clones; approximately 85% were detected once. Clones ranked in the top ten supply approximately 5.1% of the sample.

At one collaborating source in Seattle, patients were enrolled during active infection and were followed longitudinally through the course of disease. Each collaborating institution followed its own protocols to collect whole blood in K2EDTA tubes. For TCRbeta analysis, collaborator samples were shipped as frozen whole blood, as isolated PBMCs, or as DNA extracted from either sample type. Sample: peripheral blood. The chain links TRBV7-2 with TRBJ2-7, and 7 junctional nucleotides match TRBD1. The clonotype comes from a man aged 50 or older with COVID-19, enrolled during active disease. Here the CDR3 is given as CASSFDRARSYEQYF. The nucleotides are TGTGCCAGCAGCTTCGACAGGGCTCGCTCCTACGAGCAGTACTTC. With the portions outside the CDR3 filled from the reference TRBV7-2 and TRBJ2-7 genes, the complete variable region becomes GAGVSQSPSNKVTEKGKDVELRCDPISGHTALYWYRQSLGQGLEFLIYFQGNSAPDKSGLPSDRFSAERTGGSVSTLTIQRTQQEDSAVYLCASSFDRARSYEQYFGPGTRLTVT.